The sequence of this TCR beta chain was determined in a study of control samples from healthy donors and cancer patients. Sequencing used immunoSEQ multiplex PCR; TCRdb keeps in-frame clones, though not all of them. This sample yields some 97,000 clones, of which less than 90% are seen a single time; 18% belongs to the top ten. Trimming left V 7 bases short and J 0 bases short, with 12 bases between. The length of the CDR3 is 14 residues. Per germline, CDR1 SGHDN and CDR2 FVKESK. This sequence originates from a woman aged 45-60 years in good health. The chain is built from TRBV14 and TRBJ1-2; tentative D call: TRBD1 (5 bases). The source material was blood. Here the CDR3 reads CASKRAGPNYGYTF. In DNA form, the CDR3 reads TGTGCCAGCAAGAGGGCAGGGCCTAACTATGGCTACACCTTC.